One sample yielded the 13 T cell receptor beta chains listed below, sequenced in a study of long-term antiretroviral therapy in people with HIV. An immunoSEQ assay, version v3.0, was performed at survey level. The method was immunoSEQ multiplex PCR; TCRdb's version includes in-frame clones alone and lacks a portion of them. The repertoire holds around 37,000 clones, with 85% as singletons. This specimen was unsorted PBMCs, taken approximately 3.3 years after starting antiretroviral therapy. These receptors were obtained from a man in his late teens or twenties with HIV.

The chain employs TRBV14 and TRBJ2-7; D unclear. The CDR3 length is 18 residues. V lost 4 bases and J lost 0, with 22 bases in between. Germline CDR1 SGHDN, CDR2 FVKESK. CDR3 coding DNA: TGTGCCAGCAGCCCCCCGGATCACTCCAGTATCTTCTCCTACGAGCAGTACTTC. Amino acid sequence: CASSPPDHSSIFSYEQYF.

The chain carries TRBV15 and TRBJ2-7, with 11 bases fitting TRBD2. Germline lookup yields CDR1 LNHNV and CDR2 YYDKDF (reference sequence). CDR3 length: 15 residues. J was trimmed by 6 bases and V by 3 bases; bases with no gene match: 7. The CDR3 is CATSRPSGRIGEQYF. As DNA, the CDR3 is TGTGCCACCAGCAGGCCTAGCGGGAGGATCGGCGAGCAGTACTTC.

This rearrangement joins TRBV6-1 to TRBJ1-2, with a tentative D call TRBD1 (6 bases). The germline V gene encodes CDR1 MNHNS and CDR2 SASEGT. V shed 1 base and J shed 8 bases, with 14 bases lying between them. The CDR3 covers 14 residues. The CDR3 bases are TGTGCCAGCAGTGAAGTGAGGGGGGCGCGGGGCTACACCTTC. Its translation is CASSEVRGARGYTF.

The CDR3 DNA sequence: TGTGCCAGCAGCTTCCCGACTAGCGGGGGGGCTTGGTTACAAGATACGCAGTATTTT. Encoded protein: CASSFPTSGGAWLQDTQYF. V and J are TRBV11-2 and TRBJ2-3, with 14 bases identical to TRBD2. The CDR3 spans 19 residues. The germline CDR1 and CDR2 sequences are SGHAT and FQNNGV. Trimming removed 3 bases from V and 5 bases from J; junction bases left unmatched: 13.

The chain joins TRBV6-5 to TRBJ2-7; TRBD1 aligns across 9 bases. The CDR3 runs to 14 residues. Germline assignment: CDR1 MNHEY and CDR2 SVGAGI. Unmatched junction bases numbered 8, after V lost 6 bases and J lost 5 bases. The CDR3 is CASRGGTGRHEQYF. The CDR3 DNA follows: TGTGCCAGCAGGGGGGGGACAGGGAGGCACGAGCAGTACTTC.

The gene calls are TRBV11-3 and TRBJ2-1; D not certain. The length of the CDR3 is 15 residues. Germline V CDR1 and CDR2: SGHNT, YENEEA. V lost 0 bases and J 4 bases, leaving 10 bases between the germline ends. CDR3 sequence: CASSLESGVYNEQFF. The DNA for the CDR3 is TGTGCCAGCAGCTTAGAGTCAGGAGTTTACAATGAGCAGTTCTTC.

V gene TRBV18 combines with J gene TRBJ2-1, with 13 bases identical to TRBD2. The CDR3 loop spans 15 amino acids. The trim removed 3 bases at V and 9 bases at J, leaving 5 bases unmatched. Germline assignment: CDR1 KGHSH and CDR2 LQKENI. In DNA, the CDR3 is TGTGCCAGCTCACCCGGACTAGCGGGAGTCCTTGAGCAGTTCTTC. Translating gives CASSPGLAGVLEQFF.

The rearrangement uses TRBV18 and TRBJ2-2; 11 nucleotides align to TRBD2. The CDR3 totals 18 residues. Trimming took 5 bases from V and 5 from J; bases not matched to a gene: 13. CDR1 KGHSH and CDR2 LQKENI come from the germline V gene. CDR3 nucleotide sequence: TGTGCCAGCTCAGCCGGGACTAGCGGAATTCTGTCGACCGGGGAGCTGTTTTTT. It translates to CASSAGTSGILSTGELFF.

This clone was observed a few times. V gene TRBV19 combines with J gene TRBJ1-5; D remains unclear. The ends were cut back, 6 bases at V and 3 bases at J, with 12 bases in the middle. CDR1 and CDR2 from the germline V gene are LNHDA and SQIVND (reference sequence). CDR3 length equals 14 residues. The CDR3 DNA reads TGTGCCAGTAGCGTGGTACAGCCCAATCAGCCCCAGCATTTT. This translates into CASSVVQPNQPQHF.

The chain couples TRBV9 to TRBJ1-2, with 9 bases lining up with TRBD1. V was clipped by 3 bases and J by 12 bases; unmatched bases: 12. This CDR3 has 14 amino acids. Germline assignment: CDR1 SGDLS and CDR2 YYNGEE. The CDR3 DNA reads TGTGCCAGCAGCGCGCAAGGGGACAGGGCTTCGGACACCTTC. Translating gives CASSAQGDRASDTF.

This rearrangement joins TRBV18 to TRBJ2-1; 10 bases map to TRBD2. Germline CDR1 is KGHSH and CDR2 is LQKENI. The V segment lost 2 bases and the J segment 7 bases; nucleotides outside the gene matches: 8. This CDR3 spans 16 amino acids. The CDR3 loop is CASSPGRTSGVNEQFF. CDR3 in DNA: TGTGCCAGCTCACCAGGTAGAACTAGCGGGGTAAATGAGCAGTTCTTC. Combining the CDR3 with reference TRBV18 and TRBJ2-1 gives the whole variable domain NAGVMQNPRHLVRRRGQEARLRCSPMKGHSHVYWYRQLPEEGLKFMVYLQKENIIDESGMPKERFSAEFPKEGPSILRIQQVVRGDSAAYFCASSPGRTSGVNEQFFGPGTRLTVL.

V and J are TRBV28 and TRBJ1-2; the match to TRBD1 covers 7 bases. This CDR3 spans 13 amino acids. Germline CDR1 is MDHEN and CDR2 is SYDVKM. The trim removed 6 bases at V and 6 bases at J, leaving 7 bases unmatched. CDR3 loop: CASRVTGDDGYTF. CDR3 coding DNA: TGTGCCAGCAGGGTAACAGGGGATGATGGCTACACCTTC.

This clone has just a few counts. The chain couples TRBV2 to TRBJ1-2, with D hard to call. This CDR3 region has 13 residues. The V gene's germline CDR1 is SNHLY and CDR2 FYNNEI. Deletions cut 6 bases from V and 2 bases from J, with 10 bases between. The CDR3 nucleotides read TGTGCCAGCAGGCAACAGATGAACTATGGCTACACCTTC. Translated: CASRQQMNYGYTF.